The 4 T cell receptor beta chains below come from one sample, sequenced in a study of cytomegalovirus exposure and HLA in healthy donors. The PCR was carried out with 60 Vbeta primers and 13 Jbeta primers. Here immunoSEQ multiplex PCR was the method, and the copy in TCRdb shows in-frame clones only, minus some. The table shows a few hundred thousand clones, with over 60% occurring only once. The sample comprised PBMCs. The receptor source for this set is a man aged 18 to 30 in good health and CMV-seronegative.

CDR3 bases: TGTGCCAGCAGCTTATCGGTCCACAATGAGCAGTTCTTC. Amino acids: CASSLSVHNEQFF. This chain connects TRBV7-2 to TRBJ2-1; unclear D gene. CDR3 size: 13 residues. The V gene's germline CDR1 is SGHTA and CDR2 FQGNSA. The germline V and J ends were trimmed by 2 bases and 5 bases, with 7 bases remaining between them.

V is TRBV30 and J is TRBJ2-3; TRBD2 matches at 10 bases. Unmatched junction bases numbered 7, after V lost 1 base and J lost 0 bases. Looked up from germline, CDR1 is GTSNPN and CDR2 is SVGIG (reference sequence). The CDR3 totals 17 residues. The DNA of the CDR3 is TGTGCCTGGAGTGGGCCCGGGACTAGCGTCAGCACAGATACGCAGTATTTT. The encoded protein is CAWSGPGTSVSTDTQYF. Combining the CDR3 with reference TRBV30 and TRBJ2-3 gives the whole variable domain SQTIHQWPATLVQPVGSPLSLECTVEGTSNPNLYWYRQAAGRGLQLLFYSVGIGQISSEVPQNLSASRPQDRQFILSSKKLLLSDSGFYLCAWSGPGTSVSTDTQYFGPGTRLTVL.

The chain couples TRBV30 to TRBJ2-7, with D unclear. With 3 bases removed from V and 3 bases from J, the gap between germline ends came to 9 bases. CDR1 and CDR2 (germline): GTSNPN, SVGIG (reference sequence). The CDR3 contains 12 residues. For the CDR3, the DNA is TGTGCCTGGAGCGTACCAGACTACGAGCAGTACTTC. Amino acids: CAWSVPDYEQYF. The whole variable domain, filled in from reference TRBV30 and TRBJ2-7, reads SQTIHQWPATLVQPVGSPLSLECTVEGTSNPNLYWYRQAAGRGLQLLFYSVGIGQISSEVPQNLSASRPQDRQFILSSKKLLLSDSGFYLCAWSVPDYEQYFGPGTRLTVT.

V and J are TRBV5-1 and TRBJ2-7; 16 bases match TRBD2. Germline CDR1 is SGHRS and CDR2 is YFSETQ. This CDR3 has 16 amino acids. J was trimmed by 1 base and V by 3 bases; bases with no gene match: 1. CDR3 sequence reads: CASSWGLAGGSYEQYF. In DNA form, the CDR3 reads TGCGCCAGCAGCTGGGGACTAGCGGGGGGGTCCTACGAGCAGTACTTC. Full variable domain (outside the CDR3, taken from reference TRBV5-1 and TRBJ2-7): KAGVTQTPRYLIKTRGQQVTLSCSPISGHRSVSWYQQTPGQGLQFLFEYFSETQRNKGNFPGRFSGRQFSNSRSEMNVSTLELGDSALYLCASSWGLAGGSYEQYFGPGTRLTVT.